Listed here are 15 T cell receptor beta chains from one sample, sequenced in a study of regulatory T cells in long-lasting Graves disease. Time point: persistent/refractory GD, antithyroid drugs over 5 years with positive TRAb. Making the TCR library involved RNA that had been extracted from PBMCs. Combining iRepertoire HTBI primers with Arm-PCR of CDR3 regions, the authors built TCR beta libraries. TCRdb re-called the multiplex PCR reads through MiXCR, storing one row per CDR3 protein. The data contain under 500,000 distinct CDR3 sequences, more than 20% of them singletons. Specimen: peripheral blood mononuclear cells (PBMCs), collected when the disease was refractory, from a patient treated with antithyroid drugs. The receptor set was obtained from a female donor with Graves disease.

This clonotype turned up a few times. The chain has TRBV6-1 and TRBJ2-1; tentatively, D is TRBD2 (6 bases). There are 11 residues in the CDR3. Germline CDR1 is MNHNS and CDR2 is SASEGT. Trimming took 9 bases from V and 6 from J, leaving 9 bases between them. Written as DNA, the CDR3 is TGTGCCAGTGCACTAGCCAATGAGCAGTTCTTC. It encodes CASALANEQFF.

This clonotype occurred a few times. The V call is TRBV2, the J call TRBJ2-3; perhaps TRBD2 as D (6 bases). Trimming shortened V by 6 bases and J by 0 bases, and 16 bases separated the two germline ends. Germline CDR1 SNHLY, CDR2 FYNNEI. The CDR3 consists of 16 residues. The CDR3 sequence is CASSGTPNTSTDTQYF. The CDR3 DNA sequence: TGTGCCAGCAGCGGGACTCCTAATACTAGCACAGATACGCAGTATTTT.

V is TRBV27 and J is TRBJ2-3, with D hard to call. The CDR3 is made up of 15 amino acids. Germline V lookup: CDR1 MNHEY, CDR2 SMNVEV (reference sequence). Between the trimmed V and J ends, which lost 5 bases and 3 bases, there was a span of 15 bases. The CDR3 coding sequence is TGTGCCAGCAGTCCAGCAAGCTGGGGAACAGATACGCAGTATTTT. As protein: CASSPASWGTDTQYF.

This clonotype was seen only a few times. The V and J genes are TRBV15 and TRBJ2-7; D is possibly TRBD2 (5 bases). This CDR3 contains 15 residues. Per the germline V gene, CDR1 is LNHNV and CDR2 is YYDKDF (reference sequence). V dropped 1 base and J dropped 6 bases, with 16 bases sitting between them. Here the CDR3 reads CATSRGQLPGSEQYF. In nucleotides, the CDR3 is TGTGCCACCAGCAGAGGTCAACTGCCGGGAAGCGAGCAGTACTTC.

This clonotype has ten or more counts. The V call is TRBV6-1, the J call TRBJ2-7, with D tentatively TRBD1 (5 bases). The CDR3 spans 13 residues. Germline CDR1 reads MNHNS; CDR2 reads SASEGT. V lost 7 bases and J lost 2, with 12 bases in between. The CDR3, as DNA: TGTGCCAGCACTGTGACAGTTGCCTACGAGCAGTACTTC. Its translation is CASTVTVAYEQYF.

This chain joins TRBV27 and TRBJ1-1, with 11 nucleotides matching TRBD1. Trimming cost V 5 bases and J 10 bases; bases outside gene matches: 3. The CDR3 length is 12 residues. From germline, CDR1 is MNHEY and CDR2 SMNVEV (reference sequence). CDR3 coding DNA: TGTGCCAGCAGTCCAGGGACAGGGGGAGCTTTCTTT. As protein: CASSPGTGGAFF.

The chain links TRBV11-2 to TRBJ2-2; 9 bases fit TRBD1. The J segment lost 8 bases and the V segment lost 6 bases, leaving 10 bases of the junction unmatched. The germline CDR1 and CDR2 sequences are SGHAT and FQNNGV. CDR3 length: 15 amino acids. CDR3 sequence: CASRRKTGGGGELFF. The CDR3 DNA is TGTGCCAGCAGGCGAAAGACAGGGGGGGGAGGGGAGCTGTTTTTT.

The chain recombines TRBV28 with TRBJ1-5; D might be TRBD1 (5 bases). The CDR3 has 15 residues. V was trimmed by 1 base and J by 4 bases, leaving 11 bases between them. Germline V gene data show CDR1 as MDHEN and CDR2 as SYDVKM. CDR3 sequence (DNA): TGTGCCAGCAGTTTATCTCTGGCAGGGAATCAGCCCCAGCATTTT. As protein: CASSLSLAGNQPQHF.

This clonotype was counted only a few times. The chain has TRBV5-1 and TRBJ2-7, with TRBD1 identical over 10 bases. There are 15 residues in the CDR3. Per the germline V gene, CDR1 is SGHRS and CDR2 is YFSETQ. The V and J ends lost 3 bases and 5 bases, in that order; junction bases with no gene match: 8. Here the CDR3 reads CASSWGTGAGDEQYF. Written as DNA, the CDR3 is TGCGCCAGCAGCTGGGGGACAGGGGCCGGCGACGAGCAGTACTTC.

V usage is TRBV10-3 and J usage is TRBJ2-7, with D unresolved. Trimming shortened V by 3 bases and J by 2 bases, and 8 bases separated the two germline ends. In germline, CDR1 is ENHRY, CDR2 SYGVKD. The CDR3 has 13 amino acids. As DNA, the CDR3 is TGTGCCATCAGTGAAGAGCTAGCCTACGAGCAGTACTTC. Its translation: CAISEELAYEQYF.

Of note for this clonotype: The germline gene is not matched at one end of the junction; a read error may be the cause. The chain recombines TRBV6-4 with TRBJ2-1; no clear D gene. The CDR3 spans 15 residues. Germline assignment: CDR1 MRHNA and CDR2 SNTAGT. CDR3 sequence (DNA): TGTGCCAGCAGTTACTCTGGAAGCTCCTACAATGAGCAGTTCTTC. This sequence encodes CASSYSGSSYNEQFF.

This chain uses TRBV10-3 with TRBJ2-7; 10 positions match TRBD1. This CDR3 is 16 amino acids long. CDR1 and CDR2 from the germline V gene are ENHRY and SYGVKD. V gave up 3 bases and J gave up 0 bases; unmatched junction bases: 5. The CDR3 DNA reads TGTGCCATCAGTGATCGGGGACAGGGGTCCTCCTACGAGCAGTACTTC. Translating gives CAISDRGQGSSYEQYF.

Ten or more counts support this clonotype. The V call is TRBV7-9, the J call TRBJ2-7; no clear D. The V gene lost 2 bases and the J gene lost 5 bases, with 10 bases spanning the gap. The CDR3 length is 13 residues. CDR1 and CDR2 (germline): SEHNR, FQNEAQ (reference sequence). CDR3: CASSLKGLDEQYF. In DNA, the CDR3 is TGTGCCAGCAGCTTAAAGGGATTAGACGAGCAGTACTTC.

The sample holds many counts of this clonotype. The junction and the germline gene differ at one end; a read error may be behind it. CDR3 region: CASSQSRQGHHETQYF. As DNA, the CDR3 is TGTGCCAGCAGCCAAAGCCGCCAGGGTCACCACGAGACCCAGTACTTC. The chain combines TRBV3-1 with TRBJ2-5; D is perhaps TRBD1 (5 bases). This CDR3 is built from 16 residues. The germline V gene has CDR1 LGHDT and CDR2 YNNKEL (reference sequence).

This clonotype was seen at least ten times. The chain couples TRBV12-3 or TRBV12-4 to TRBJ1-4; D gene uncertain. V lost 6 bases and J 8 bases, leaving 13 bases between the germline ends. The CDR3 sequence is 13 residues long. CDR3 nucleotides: TGTGCCAGCAGCCCTGGACTATCCGAAAAACTGTTTTTT. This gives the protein CASSPGLSEKLFF.